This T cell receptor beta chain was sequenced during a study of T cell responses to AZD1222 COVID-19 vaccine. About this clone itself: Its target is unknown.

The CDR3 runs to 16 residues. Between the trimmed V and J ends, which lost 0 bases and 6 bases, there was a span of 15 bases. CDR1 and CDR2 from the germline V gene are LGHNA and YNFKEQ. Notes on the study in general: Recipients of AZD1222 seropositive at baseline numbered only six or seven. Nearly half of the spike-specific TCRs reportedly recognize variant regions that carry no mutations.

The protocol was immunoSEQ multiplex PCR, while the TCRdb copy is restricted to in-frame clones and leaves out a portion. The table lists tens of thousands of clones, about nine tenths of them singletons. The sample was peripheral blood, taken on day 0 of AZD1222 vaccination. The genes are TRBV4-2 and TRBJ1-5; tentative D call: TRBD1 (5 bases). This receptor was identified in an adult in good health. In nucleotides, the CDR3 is TGTGCCAGCAGCCAAGAACAATGGGCTAGGGGTCAGCCCCAGCATTTT. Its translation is CASSQEQWARGQPQHF.